A selection of T cell receptor beta chains follows, all from one sample in a study of human T cells and chemical hapten exposure. In TCRdb, the RACE reads were re-called with MiXCR into one record per CDR3 protein. The data contain about 84,000 distinct CDR3 sequences, roughly a tenth of them singletons. The sample was whole blood, taken in connection with sensitization to the hapten diphenylcyclopropenone (DPC). The origin of the receptors is a woman between 50 and 59 years old with alopecia areata. Some clones in this sample may be carry-over from other donors' samples. Each CDR3 is given with its conserved first and last residue. The D gene is left open where the match is weak. Where a row states a size, it is once, few, many or the class of an expanded clone; other rows omit it.

DNA | CDR3 | J | D | size | V
TGTGCCAGCAGTGTAGGGACTACCATCTACAATGAGCAGTTCTTC | CASSVGTTIYNEQFF | TRBJ2-1 | TRBD2 | many | TRBV11-2
TGCGCCAGCAAGACGGGGAACACTGAAGCTTTCTTT | CASKTGNTEAFF | TRBJ1-1 | . | few | TRBV5-1
TGTGCCAGCAGTTACGTACTAGCGGGAGGGTCAGATACGCAGTATTTT | CASSYVLAGGSDTQYF | TRBJ2-3 | TRBD2 | many | TRBV6-5
TGTGCCAGCAGTGAAGCCCCCCCACAGACTAGCACAGATACGCAGTATTTT | CASSEAPPQTSTDTQYF | TRBJ2-3 | . | few | TRBV2
TGTGCCAGCAGTGAACAGGGTGGCCAGCCCCAGCATTTT | CASSEQGGQPQHF | TRBJ1-5 | . | many | TRBV2
TGTGCCAGCTCACCACCTAATCCAGGAAACTATGGCTACACCTTC | CASSPPNPGNYGYTF | TRBJ1-2 | . | many | TRBV18
TGTGCCATCAGTGAGTCAACTAGCGGGAGGGGCCGCAATGAGCAGTTCTTC | CAISESTSGRGRNEQFF | TRBJ2-1 | TRBD2 | few | TRBV10-3
TGCAGTGCTAGAGCTGGGGGTAAAGTCATTCAGTACTTC | CSARAGGKVIQYF | TRBJ2-4 | . | few | TRBV20-1
TGTGCCAGCAGTGACTACTCAGGGGGCACTGAAGCTTTCTTT | CASSDYSGGTEAFF | TRBJ1-1 | TRBD1 | many | TRBV6-4
TGCAGTGCTAGGGGAAAGGGAAACACCATATATTTT | CSARGKGNTIYF | TRBJ1-3 | . | . | TRBV20-1
TGTGCCAGCAGTGCGACAGCTAACCAAGAGACCCAGTACTTC | CASSATANQETQYF | TRBJ2-5 | . | many | TRBV6-1
TGTGCCAGCAGCTTATTCGGGACAGCTACAGATACGCAGTATTTT | CASSLFGTATDTQYF | TRBJ2-3 | TRBD1 | many | TRBV7-9
TGTGCCAGCAGCGGGGGGCAGGGGAGGTCTGAAGCTTTCTTT | CASSGGQGRSEAFF | TRBJ1-1 | . | many | TRBV5-4
TGTGCCAGCAGCTTTATGATCGGGAACAGCCTTACTGAAGCTTTCTTT | CASSFMIGNSLTEAFF | TRBJ1-1 | . | many | TRBV7-2
TGCGCCAGCAGCTTGGATGGTCAGGGGGCTGGCGAGCAGTACTTC | CASSLDGQGAGEQYF | TRBJ2-7 | TRBD1 | many | TRBV5-1
TGTGCCAGCAGCTTAGTTTCGTTATCTGAGCAGTTCTTC | CASSLVSLSEQFF | TRBJ2-1 | . | . | TRBV7-9
TGTGCCAGCAGTTACTCGATTGGGGGGACCATGAACACTGAAGCTTTCTTT | CASSYSIGGTMNTEAFF | TRBJ1-1 | . | few | TRBV6-6
TGCAGTGCTAGAGATACCGGGGTCGATTCACCCCTCCACTTT | CSARDTGVDSPLHF | TRBJ1-6 | . | many | TRBV20-1
TGTGCTAGTGGTTTGGCCCTCTTGGGGAATCAGCCCCAGCATTTT | CASGLALLGNQPQHF | TRBJ1-5 | . | . | TRBV12-5
TGTGCCAGCAGTTATCAGCAAACTGAAGCTTTCTTT | CASSYQQTEAFF | TRBJ1-1 | . | . | TRBV12-3/TRBV12-4
TGCGCCAGCAGCATCCAGGGACAGGGGAGAGGAGAAAAACTGTTTTTT | CASSIQGQGRGEKLFF | TRBJ1-4 | TRBD1 | many | TRBV5-1
TGCAGCGTGGGACTAGCGGGAGCCGGGGAGCTGTTTTTT | CSVGLAGAGELFF | TRBJ2-2 | TRBD2 | many | TRBV29-1
TGCGCCAGCAGCCGAACGCAACTAGCGGGAGGAGATACGCAGTATTTT | CASSRTQLAGGDTQYF | TRBJ2-3 | TRBD2 | many | TRBV4-3
TGTGCCAGCACCAAGGACCCGGGTGCTACCGAGCAGTACTTC | CASTKDPGATEQYF | TRBJ2-7 | . | . | TRBV6-5
TGTGGGTTTTCTAGGGCGGGAGGGCCTCAGTTTGGCGAGCAGTACTTC | CGFSRAGGPQFGEQYF | TRBJ2-7 | TRBD2 | many | TRBV20-1
TGTGCCAGCAGCCAGGACAGGGGGCATCAGCCCCAGCATTTT | CASSQDRGHQPQHF | TRBJ1-5 | TRBD1 | many | TRBV6-6
TGCAGCGTTGTTGGGTTCTCTGGGGCCAACGTCCTGACTTTC | CSVVGFSGANVLTF | TRBJ2-6 | . | . | TRBV29-1
TGCGCCAGCAGCTTGGGGTTGAAGAAAACGGGAGGGTACAATGAGCAGTTCTTC | CASSLGLKKTGGYNEQFF | TRBJ2-1 | TRBD2 | few | TRBV5-1
TGTGCCAGCAGCGTAGCTCCGTCCTTTACTCGGGAGCAGTACTTC | CASSVAPSFTREQYF | TRBJ2-7 | . | many | TRBV9
TGTGCCAGCACGATAACTAAAACCTACGAGCAGTACTTC | CASTITKTYEQYF | TRBJ2-7 | . | many | TRBV2
TGTGCCAGCAGCTTAGGGTCCCCGACTGGAAACACCATATATTTT | CASSLGSPTGNTIYF | TRBJ1-3 | . | many | TRBV7-6
TGTGCCAGCAGTTTGACCGATAAACGCAATCAGCCCCAGCATTTT | CASSLTDKRNQPQHF | TRBJ1-5 | . | many | TRBV12-3/TRBV12-4
TGTGCCAGCAGTTTAGGGGTGGTGGAGACCCAGTACTTC | CASSLGVVETQYF | TRBJ2-5 | . | . | TRBV28
TGTGCCAGCAGCCAACTCGGGACTTCCTCCGAGCAGTACTTC | CASSQLGTSSEQYF | TRBJ2-7 | . | few | TRBV3-1
TGCAGTGGTCAGGGTAACACTGAAGCTTTCTTT | CSGQGNTEAFF | TRBJ1-1 | . | many | TRBV20-1
TGTGCCAGCAGCCGGGAGGGGGCAGCCGTGGATCTCAATCAGCCCCAGCATTTT | CASSREGAAVDLNQPQHF | TRBJ1-5 | TRBD1 | few | TRBV2
TGTGCCAGCAGTTATTACGAGCAGTACTTC | CASSYYEQYF | TRBJ2-7 | . | . | TRBV28
TGTGCCAGCAGCTCCCGGGACAATAAACTCCTCCGGGCTCTGAGCGAAAACACCATATATTTT | CASSSRDNKLLRALSENTIYF | TRBJ1-3 | . | few | TRBV7-9
TGTGCCAGCAGCCCCGGCAAAGAGACCCAGTACTTC | CASSPGKETQYF | TRBJ2-5 | . | . | TRBV7-2
TGTGCCAGCAGTCCCCCGGGAGGGGGTGGTGAAAAACTGTTTTTT | CASSPPGGGGEKLFF | TRBJ1-4 | . | many | TRBV28
TGCAGTGCTGGCCGAGCAAGCGGGAATGGTATATCCTACGAGCAGTACTTC | CSAGRASGNGISYEQYF | TRBJ2-7 | TRBD2 | many | TRBV20-1
TGTGCCTGGAGTACGACAATCGGGTATGAGCAGTTCTTC | CAWSTTIGYEQFF | TRBJ2-1 | . | many | TRBV30
TGTGCCAGCAGCTTAGTGGGAGGGCCGGGCACAGATACGCAGTATTTT | CASSLVGGPGTDTQYF | TRBJ2-3 | TRBD2 | many | TRBV7-2
TGTGCCAGCAGTTTGTTGTCGGACGAGCAGTACTTC | CASSLLSDEQYF | TRBJ2-7 | . | once | TRBV28
TGTGCCAGCAGCTTCGGACCAATCAATGAGCAGTTCTTC | CASSFGPINEQFF | TRBJ2-1 | . | . | TRBV11-2
TGTGCCAGCAGCGACCTTCCTAGCGGGATCTACAATGAGCAGTTCTTC | CASSDLPSGIYNEQFF | TRBJ2-1 | TRBD2 | few | TRBV9
TGTGCCAGCTCACCTAGCGGGAGAGAAGAGACCCAGTACTTC | CASSPSGREETQYF | TRBJ2-5 | TRBD2 | many | TRBV18
TGCAGTGCTAGAGAAAGGACTAGCGGTTACGAGCAGTACTTC | CSARERTSGYEQYF | TRBJ2-7 | TRBD2 | many | TRBV20-1
TGCGCCAGCAGCGCGGGACCCACGGCCACTGAAGCTTTCTTT | CASSAGPTATEAFF | TRBJ1-1 | . | . | TRBV5-1
TGTGCCAGCAGCTTGGTGCGGGATACGCAGTATTTT | CASSLVRDTQYF | TRBJ2-3 | . | many | TRBV5-6
TGTGCCAGCAGTTTCCTTTCCTACGAGCAGTACTTC | CASSFLSYEQYF | TRBJ2-7 | . | . | TRBV28
TGTGCCAGCAGTTACGGGACAGGGGCAGCCTACGAGCAGTACTTC | CASSYGTGAAYEQYF | TRBJ2-7 | TRBD1 | . | TRBV6-5
TGTGCCAGCAGCTTAACTCCCGGACGATACGAGCAGTACTTC | CASSLTPGRYEQYF | TRBJ2-7 | . | many | TRBV7-2
TGCGCCAGCAGCCAAGTGCGTCAGGGGACGACCAAAAACATTCAGTACTTC | CASSQVRQGTTKNIQYF | TRBJ2-4 | . | few | TRBV4-1
TGCAGTGGTTGGTTTAACACTGAAGCTTTCTTT | CSGWFNTEAFF | TRBJ1-1 | . | once | TRBV20-1